This TCR beta chain was sequenced for a study of T-cell memory formation after mild COVID-19. Study as a whole: Most TCR clusters belonged to a single donor. General study findings and limits: Whereas later expanders leaned CD4+, clones contracting day 15 to 85 showed a balanced CD4/CD8 makeup. Among contracting clones, CD4+ were mainly CM/EM and CD8+ enriched in EMRA.

Libraries for TCRalpha and TCRbeta carried sample barcodes and unique molecular identifiers via 5'RACE. TCRdb fed the 5' RACE reads into MiXCR, producing one record per CDR3 protein. The top ten clones hold roughly 8.3% of a sample with about 560,000 distinct CDR3 sequences, less than 25% of them seen once. In its sample, this clonotype was seen many times. Antigen unknown. Germline V CDR1 and CDR2: SEHNR, FQNEAQ (reference sequence). After removal of 4 bases from V and 0 bases from J, the junction contained 8 bases not matched to a gene. There are 17 residues in the CDR3. Sequencing was performed on PBMCs or a T cell subset sorted from them (not recorded which). This chain connects TRBV7-9 to TRBJ2-3; 9 bases agree with TRBD1. The clonotype comes from an adult woman who had mild COVID-19 (a few samples of this study predate the infection). Cell type and time point are not known. CDR3 DNA sequence: TGTGCCAGCAGCTCCGGCAAACAGGGGGCCAGCACAGATACGCAGTATTTT. Translation: CASSSGKQGASTDTQYF.